A selection of T cell receptor beta chains follows, all from one sample in a study of blood T cell repertoires in COVID-19. Clones were sequenced by immunoSEQ multiplex PCR, and TCRdb holds only the in-frame ones, with some missing. There are 96,000 or so clones in the sample; about 87% occur only once, and 4% to 5% lies in the top ten. The sample taken for sequencing was peripheral blood. The receptors were sampled from a human donor with COVID-19, enrolled during active disease. The donor label of this sample is uncertain. Each CDR3 is given with its conserved first and last residue. Fields, in order: V gene, clone size, D gene, J gene, CDR3 protein, CDR3 DNA. A D gene is named only where the DNA matches it firmly. Clone size is not always given. Where it is, it says once, few, many or a class for expanded clones.

TRBV5-1	-	-	TRBJ2-5	CASSPGAQMETQYF	TGCGCCAGCAGCCCGGGTGCCCAGATGGAGACCCAGTACTTC
TRBV21-1	-	-	TRBJ1-5	CASSKGGNVREPQHF	TGTGCCAGCAGCAAGGGGGGAAACGTACGAGAGCCCCAGCATTTT
TRBV6-1	-	TRBD1	TRBJ1-1	CASSEVQGVAEAFF	TGTGCCAGCAGTGAAGTCCAGGGGGTCGCTGAAGCTTTCTTT
TRBV11-3	-	-	TRBJ2-7	CASSSPRGSSYEQYF	TGTGCCAGCAGCTCTCCAAGGGGGAGCTCCTACGAGCAGTACTTC
TRBV11-2	-	TRBD2	TRBJ2-5	CASSFMAGGPETQYF	TGTGCCAGCAGCTTTATGGCGGGAGGGCCGGAGACCCAGTACTTC
TRBV5-4	-	TRBD1	TRBJ1-1	CASSTSQGVLEAFF	TGTGCCAGCAGCACGTCACAGGGGGTCCTAGAAGCTTTCTTT
TRBV2	-	TRBD1	TRBJ1-5	CASSGATGMNQPQHF	TGTGCCAGCAGTGGTGCGACAGGGATGAATCAGCCCCAGCATTTT
TRBV11-2	-	TRBD2	TRBJ2-7	CASSRPRLADYEQYF	TGTGCCAGCAGCCGACCACGACTAGCCGATTACGAGCAGTACTTC
TRBV19	few	-	TRBJ2-3	CASSTPGVTDTQYF	TGTGCCAGTAGTACCCCGGGGGTGACAGATACGCAGTATTTT
TRBV5-4	-	-	TRBJ2-1	CASSLPLGGRDNEQFF	TGTGCCAGCAGCTTGCCACTCGGGGGTCGGGATAATGAGCAGTTCTTC
TRBV19	-	TRBD2	TRBJ2-1	CASSRGTSGRATANEQFF	TGTGCCAGTAGTAGGGGGACTAGCGGGAGGGCCACGGCGAATGAGCAGTTCTTC
TRBV2	-	-	TRBJ2-7	CASSEAGQNSYEQYF	TGTGCCAGCAGTGAAGCAGGACAGAATTCCTACGAGCAGTACTTC